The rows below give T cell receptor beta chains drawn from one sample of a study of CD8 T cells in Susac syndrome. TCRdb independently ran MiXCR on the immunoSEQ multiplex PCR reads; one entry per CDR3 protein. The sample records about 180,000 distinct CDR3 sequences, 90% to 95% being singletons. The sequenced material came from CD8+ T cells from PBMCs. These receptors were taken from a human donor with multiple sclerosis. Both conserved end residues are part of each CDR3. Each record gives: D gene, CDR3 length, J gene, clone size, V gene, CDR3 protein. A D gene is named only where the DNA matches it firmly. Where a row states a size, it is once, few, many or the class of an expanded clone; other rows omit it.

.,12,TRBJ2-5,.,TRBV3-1,CASSPMKETQYF
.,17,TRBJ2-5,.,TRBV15,CATSRDHGRVGQETQYF
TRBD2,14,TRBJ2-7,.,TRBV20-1,CSAGTSGSLYEQYF
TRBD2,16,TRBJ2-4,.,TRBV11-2,CASSLAGGIAKNIQYF
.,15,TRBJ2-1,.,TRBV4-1,CASRGWPSRGNEQFF
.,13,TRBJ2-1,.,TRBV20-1,CSASGILVNEQFF
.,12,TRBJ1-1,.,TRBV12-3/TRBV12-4,CASSLWDSKAFF
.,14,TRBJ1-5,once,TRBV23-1,CASSLTGFRQPQHF
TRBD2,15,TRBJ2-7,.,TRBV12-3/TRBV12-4,CASRIAGGLTYEQYF
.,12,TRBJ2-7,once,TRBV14,CASSPLRGEQYF
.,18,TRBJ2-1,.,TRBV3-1,CASSQGVFGRVSDNEQFF
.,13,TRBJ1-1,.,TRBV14,CASIPVQGTEAFF
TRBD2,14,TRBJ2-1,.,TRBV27,CASRLAVHNNEQFF
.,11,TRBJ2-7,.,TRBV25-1,CASSGLGEQYF
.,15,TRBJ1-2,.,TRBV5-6,CASSLGYRTPGGYTF
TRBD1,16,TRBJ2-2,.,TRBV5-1,CASGGTGGLNTGELFF
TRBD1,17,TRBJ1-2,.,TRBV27,CASSLSGQGASLDGYTF
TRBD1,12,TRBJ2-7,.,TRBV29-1,CSAQGQGSEQYF
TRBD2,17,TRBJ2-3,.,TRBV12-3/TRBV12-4,CASSSTSEIMSTDTQYF
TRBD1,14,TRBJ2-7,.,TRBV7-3,CASSRGQGGYEQYF
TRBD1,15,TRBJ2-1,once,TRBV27,CASSWDRDSYNEQFF
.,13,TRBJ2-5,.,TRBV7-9,CASISLGEETQYF
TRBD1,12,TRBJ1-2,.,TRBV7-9,CASRGQNYGYTF
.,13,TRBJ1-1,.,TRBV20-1,CSAVQGLNTEAFF
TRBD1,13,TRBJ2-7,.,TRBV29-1,CSVLRDRDYEQYF
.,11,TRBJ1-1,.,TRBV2,CASSAYTEAFF